Shown below are 9 T cell receptor beta chains from a single sample sequenced in a study of blood T cell repertoires in COVID-19. The protocol was immunoSEQ multiplex PCR, while the TCRdb copy is restricted to in-frame clones and leaves out a portion. The top ten clones hold nearly 7% of a sample with roughly 290,000 clones, more than 80% of them seen once. The sequencing input was peripheral blood. The receptors come from a woman in her twenties or thirties with COVID-19, enrolled during active disease.

The count of this clone is one. The V call is TRBV10-2, the J call TRBJ2-1; 7 bases fit TRBD2. V dropped 3 bases and J dropped 8; count of bases not matched to a gene: 10. The CDR3 extends over 15 amino acids. Germline CDR1 is WSHSY and CDR2 is SAAADI. The CDR3 nucleotides are TGCGCCAGCAGTGAAAATGGCGGGAGTTTGTATGAGCAGTTCTTC. This sequence encodes CASSENGGSLYEQFF.

This clone was detected a few times. The gene calls are TRBV5-4 and TRBJ2-7, with 8 bases identical to TRBD1. CDR1 is SGHNT and CDR2 is YYREEE in the germline V gene (reference sequence). V lost 2 bases to trimming and J lost 7 bases; unmatched junction nucleotides: 11. The CDR3 covers 15 residues. The CDR3 loop reads CASSLWTGPLREQYF. The CDR3 DNA reads TGTGCCAGCAGCTTATGGACAGGGCCGTTACGGGAGCAGTACTTC.

J is TRBJ2-1 and V is TRBV5-1, with 7 positions matching TRBD2. Germline V lookup: CDR1 SGHRS, CDR2 YFSETQ. The CDR3 is 16 amino acids. Trimming cost V 4 bases and J 5 bases; bases outside gene matches: 12. The CDR3 sequence: CASSPRLAVSDNEQFF. The CDR3 DNA reads TGCGCCAGCAGCCCAAGGCTAGCGGTCTCGGACAATGAGCAGTTCTTC.

This clone was observed a few times. The J gene is TRBJ1-3, the V gene TRBV5-1; D uncertain. The germline V and J ends were trimmed by 5 bases and 0 bases, with 12 bases remaining between them. The CDR3 extends over 15 amino acids. CDR1 is SGHRS, CDR2 YFSETQ, per germline. The CDR3 here is CASSLQTGSGNTIYF. CDR3 coding DNA: TGCGCCAGCAGTTTGCAAACCGGCTCTGGAAACACCATATATTTT.

The V and J genes are TRBV28 and TRBJ2-3, with 9 bases fitting TRBD1. Germline assignment: CDR1 MDHEN and CDR2 SYDVKM. The junction had 4 bases not matched to a gene; V was cut back by 3 bases and J by 3 bases. The length of the CDR3 is 15 residues. Here the CDR3 reads CASSLGQGKTDTQYF. CDR3 nucleotides: TGTGCCAGCAGTTTGGGACAGGGTAAGACAGATACGCAGTATTTT.

The chain joins TRBV27 to TRBJ1-6; no clear D gene. Germline assignment: CDR1 MNHEY and CDR2 SMNVEV (reference sequence). Trimming pared 0 bases from V and 7 bases from J, leaving 10 bases between. This CDR3 is 15 amino acids long. The CDR3 loop reads CASSLSVPRNSPLHF. CDR3 DNA: TGTGCCAGCAGTTTATCGGTCCCGAGGAATTCACCCCTCCACTTT.

This sequence joins TRBV6-1 and TRBJ1-1, with a possible D match to TRBD1 (6 bases). V gave up 2 bases and J gave up 7 bases, with 11 bases separating them. The CDR3 length is 13 residues. Germline lookup yields CDR1 MNHNS and CDR2 SASEGT. The CDR3 bases are TGTGCCAGCAGTGAATGGGAGACAGGTGAAGCTTTCTTT. It specifies CASSEWETGEAFF.

The chain carries TRBV6-6 and TRBJ2-1; D is unclear. The germline V and J ends were trimmed by 4 bases and 6 bases, with 7 bases remaining between them. Germline CDR1 and CDR2: MNHNY and SVGAGI (reference sequence). This CDR3 region has 12 residues. CDR3 in amino acids: CASSSSSNEQFF. For the CDR3, the DNA is TGTGCCAGCAGTTCCTCCAGCAATGAGCAGTTCTTC.

The chain has TRBV28 and TRBJ1-1; a possible D gene is TRBD1 (6 bases). Germline CDR1 MDHEN, CDR2 SYDVKM. The length of the CDR3 is 16 residues. Trimming removed 11 bases from V and 0 bases from J, with 22 bases in between. Here the CDR3 reads CAARLRTVLMNTEAFF. The CDR3 region has the DNA TGTGCCGCCAGGCTTCGGACAGTTCTTATGAACACTGAAGCTTTCTTT.